This TCR beta chain was recorded in a study of shared clonotypes between healthy human individuals. About the research overall: Donors had three CD4 naive, three CD4 memory, two CD8 naive and one CD8 memory plate apiece.

Findings and caveats of the study: Rarefaction analysis demonstrated incomplete sorted-subset sequencing notwithstanding large depth.

The assay was immunoSEQ multiplex PCR, and TCRdb's table has in-frame clones only and misses some. The sample shows under 2.5 million clones, 85% to 95% of them seen only once. Donors included only healthy HIV-negative adults lacking recent acute infections or vaccinations. Subsets obtained from CD4+ cells comprised CD45RA+ naive and CD45RA-negative memory cells. The table lists this clone with a count of one. Its cognate antigen is unknown. The CDR3 totals 16 residues. The germline CDR1 and CDR2 sequences are SGHAT and FQNNGV. V shed 6 bases, J shed 2 bases, and the junction held 13 bases outside the gene matches.

This TCR was sampled from a man aged 18 to 35 in good health. Some clones in this sample may be carry-over from other donors' samples. The chain combines TRBV11-2 with TRBJ2-7; 7 positions agree with TRBD1. The sequencing input was naive CD4+ T cells from PBMCs. Subset specified: CD45RA+ positively selected. CDR3 sequence (DNA): TGTGCCAGCAGACCCATCCGGACAGGCGGCACCTACGAGCAGTACTTC. Amino acids: CASRPIRTGGTYEQYF.